The rows below give T cell receptor beta chains drawn from one sample of a study of control samples from healthy donors and cancer patients. Clones were read by immunoSEQ multiplex PCR, and TCRdb kept only the in-frame ones, dropping some. This table has 160,000 or so clones, roughly 95% appearing once. The sequenced material came from blood. All receptors derive from a woman in her 30s in good health. Both conserved end residues are part of each CDR3. D genes are given only for firm matches. Some rows have no size entry. The others give once, few or many, or a class for an expanded clone.

CDR3 length	V gene	clone size	D gene	J gene	CDR3 DNA	CDR3 protein
14	TRBV3-1/TRBV3-2	.	.	TRBJ2-2	TGTGCCAGCAGCCAAGTTCGCGGGACCGGGGAGCTGTTTTTT	CASSQVRGTGELFF
16	TRBV5-1	.	TRBD1	TRBJ2-7	TGCGCCAGCAGCTTAGAGAGACAGGGGGGTTCCTACGAGCAGTACTTC	CASSLERQGGSYEQYF
13	TRBV5-8	.	.	TRBJ2-5	TGTGCCAGCAGCCGGGAGTTCAGGGAGACCCAGTACTTC	CASSREFRETQYF
18	TRBV24-1	.	TRBD1	TRBJ2-3	TGTGCCACCAGTGATGCCCCAGGGGGCCCACGGGATCCAGATACGCAGTATTTT	CATSDAPGGPRDPDTQYF
16	TRBV28	once	TRBD1	TRBJ1-4	TGTGCCAGCAGTCCCGGGACAGGGGGACAGAGGGAAAAACTGTTTTTT	CASSPGTGGQREKLFF
15	TRBV10-3	.	.	TRBJ2-7	TGTGCCATCAGTGAGGGGGACTCGAAAAGGGGTGAGCAGTACTTC	CAISEGDSKRGEQYF
11	TRBV10-3	.	.	TRBJ1-3	TGTGCCATAGGACAGAGAAACACCATATATTTT	CAIGQRNTIYF
13	TRBV28	few	TRBD1	TRBJ1-2	TGTGCCAGCAGGCACGGGACAGGGGAAGGCTACACCTTC	CASRHGTGEGYTF
18	TRBV24-1	.	TRBD1	TRBJ2-2	TGTGCCACCAGTGATTTGGGATGGACAGGGACGAACACCGGGGAGCTGTTTTTT	CATSDLGWTGTNTGELFF
13	TRBV7-9	once	.	TRBJ2-7	TGTGCCAGCAGCTTAGGGGGGACGGCCTCGGCGCACTTC	CASSLGGTASAHF
14	TRBV28	once	.	TRBJ1-1	TGTGCCAGCAGTTTTAGGACGGTGAACGCTGAAGCTTTCTTT	CASSFRTVNAEAFF
13	TRBV18	.	.	TRBJ1-5	TGTGCCAGCTCAGGGCAGGAGAATCAGCCCCAGCATTTT	CASSGQENQPQHF
16	TRBV7-9	.	TRBD2	TRBJ2-3	TGTGCCAGCAGCTTACTACTAGCGGACCCCACAGATACGCAGTATTTT	CASSLLLADPTDTQYF
15	TRBV14	.	TRBD1	TRBJ2-1	TGTGCCAGCAGGTCAGGGGGTGTAGGGGACAATGAGCAGTTCTTC	CASRSGGVGDNEQFF
12	TRBV12-5	.	TRBD2	TRBJ2-3	TGTGCAGCGGGGATGAGCACAGATACGCAGTATTTT	CAAGMSTDTQYF
16	TRBV19	.	.	TRBJ1-1	TGTGCCAGTAGTATCTCTACAGGGAAAGTGAACACTGAAGCTTTCTTT	CASSISTGKVNTEAFF
14	TRBV7-9	.	.	TRBJ1-4	TGTGCCAGCAGCTTAAGTAATAGAAGGGAAAAACTGTTTTTT	CASSLSNRREKLFF
13	TRBV20-1	.	TRBD1	TRBJ2-1	TGCAGTGCTAGTCTAGCAGGGGGCGATGAGCAGTTCTTC	CSASLAGGDEQFF
15	TRBV9	.	.	TRBJ2-1	TGTGCCAGCAGCGTAGCAGGGACCTTCCTCAATGAGCAGTTCTTC	CASSVAGTFLNEQFF
11	TRBV12-3/TRBV12-4	.	.	TRBJ1-2	TGTGCCAGCAGTTCGAGAGCTGGCTACACCTTC	CASSSRAGYTF
17	TRBV21-1	.	.	TRBJ1-5	TGTGCCAGCAGCAAAGTCCCCCACAGGGGGAGCAATCAGCCCCAGCATTTT	CASSKVPHRGSNQPQHF
10	TRBV29-1	.	.	TRBJ1-1	TGCAGCGTTGAGAATGGCCCTTGGGACTTT	CSVENGPWDF
15	TRBV28	.	TRBD2	TRBJ2-7	TGTGCCAGCAGCTTCATAGCGGGGGATTACTACGAGCAGTACTTC	CASSFIAGDYYEQYF
12	TRBV29-1	.	TRBD2	TRBJ2-1	TGCAGCGACCGACTAGCCCCCGGGCAGCAGTTCTTC	CSDRLAPGQQFF
14	TRBV11-2	.	.	TRBJ2-7	TGTGCCAGCAGGTTAGGGGGGGGTGGCTACGAGCAGTACTTC	CASRLGGGGYEQYF
14	TRBV5-1	.	.	TRBJ1-1	TGCGCCAGCAGCTTCGAGGTAATGAACACTGAAGCTTTCTTT	CASSFEVMNTEAFF
15	TRBV28	once	.	TRBJ1-1	TGTGCCAGCAGTTTGCAAGGGGGAAGGAACACTGAAGCTTTCTTT	CASSLQGGRNTEAFF
14	TRBV2	once	TRBD1	TRBJ2-7	TGTGCCAGCAGTGCACAGGGGCCCTCCTACGAGCAGTACTTC	CASSAQGPSYEQYF
15	TRBV28	.	.	TRBJ1-5	TGTGCCAGCAGCTCTACAGGGAGCGGCGGTCAGCCCCAGCATTTT	CASSSTGSGGQPQHF
16	TRBV9	.	TRBD1	TRBJ1-4	TGTGCCAGCAGCGGTGGACAGGGTGGGTCTAATGAAAAACTGTTTTTT	CASSGGQGGSNEKLFF
13	TRBV10-3	.	.	TRBJ1-2	TGTGCCATCAGTGACCAGGGGAGGTATGGCTACACCTTC	CAISDQGRYGYTF
15	TRBV28	.	.	TRBJ1-2	TGTGCCAGCAGTCGGCCCCAGAGAGCTAACTATGGCTACACCTTC	CASSRPQRANYGYTF
14	TRBV3-1/TRBV3-2	.	.	TRBJ1-1	TGTGCCAGCAGCCAAGGGGGTGAAGTCACTGAAGCTTTCTTT	CASSQGGEVTEAFF
16	TRBV2	.	TRBD2	TRBJ2-3	TGTGCCAGCGCAGGACTAGCGGGGGATAGCACAGATACGCAGTATTTT	CASAGLAGDSTDTQYF
13	TRBV30	.	.	TRBJ2-1	TGTGCCTGGAGTGTAACGGTATACAATGAGCAGTTCTTC	CAWSVTVYNEQFF
15	TRBV7-8	.	.	TRBJ2-1	TGTGCCAGCAGCTTAGCGGGGGGGCCGATTAATGAGCAGTTCTTC	CASSLAGGPINEQFF
17	TRBV5-1	once	.	TRBJ2-5	TGCGCCAGCAGCTCCGGTGGGGGGACGGCTTCCCGGGAGACCCAGTACTTC	CASSSGGGTASRETQYF
14	TRBV18	.	.	TRBJ2-5	TGTGCCAGCTCACCACAAAGGTACCAAGAGACCCAGTACTTC	CASSPQRYQETQYF
11	TRBV29-1	.	.	TRBJ2-1	TGCAGCGTTGATTTGGTGACCGAGCAGTTCTTC	CSVDLVTEQFF
13	TRBV28	.	.	TRBJ1-5	TGTGCCAGCAGTCGACACCTGAATCAGCCCCAGCATTTT	CASSRHLNQPQHF
15	TRBV4-1	.	TRBD1	TRBJ1-1	TGCGCCAGCAGCCTACTCGACAGGGGGAACACTGAAGCTTTCTTT	CASSLLDRGNTEAFF
20	TRBV7-6	.	TRBD2	TRBJ2-4	TGTGCCAGCAGCCGATTTACTAGCGGGGGAGAGGGTATTGCCAAAAACATTCAGTACTTC	CASSRFTSGGEGIAKNIQYF
15	TRBV2	.	.	TRBJ2-1	TGTGCCAGCCTATTCTCGGAGAGCTCCTACAATGAGCAGTTCTTC	CASLFSESSYNEQFF
14	TRBV11-3	.	TRBD1	TRBJ1-1	TGTGCCAGCAGCTTAGCCTACAGGGGAGCCGAAGCTTTCTTT	CASSLAYRGAEAFF
12	TRBV27	.	.	TRBJ1-6	TGTGCCAGCAGTTTCTCTAATTCACCCCTCCACTTT	CASSFSNSPLHF
14	TRBV7-2	once	TRBD2	TRBJ2-1	TGTGCCAGCAGCTTACCCGGGACTAGAAATGAGCAGTTCTTC	CASSLPGTRNEQFF
15	TRBV30	.	TRBD2	TRBJ2-3	TGTGCCACCAGTTCGGGACTAGCGGGTTTGAGGACGCAGTATTTT	CATSSGLAGLRTQYF